Each of the 17 T cell receptor beta chains below was sequenced from the same sample in a study of T cell repertoires in cytomegalovirus infection. Their antigens are not known. TCRdb passed the reads through MiXCR, listing each CDR3 protein once. Counted here are a few hundred thousand distinct CDR3 sequences, 40% occurring once; the ten biggest clones make up more than 40%. The sequencing here drew on cultured PBMCs, taken from culture after CMV antigen stimulation. These receptors were collected from a human donor in good health (CMV status not recorded). Some clones in this sample may be carry-over from other donors' samples.

The genes are TRBV29-1 and TRBJ2-5; 12 bases are a match to TRBD2. Germline-derived CDR1 and CDR2 are SQVTM and ANQGSEA. This CDR3 spans 17 amino acids. The V and J ends lost 1 base and 1 base, in that order; junction bases with no gene match: 7. This CDR3 reads CSVEGSSGRASQETQYF. CDR3 nucleotide sequence: TGCAGCGTTGAAGGGTCTAGCGGGAGGGCCAGCCAAGAGACCCAGTACTTC.

This clonotype was observed a few times. The chain recombines TRBV20-1 with TRBJ2-1; 11 nucleotides agree with TRBD2. Trimming cost V 6 bases and J 3 bases; bases outside gene matches: 4. The germline V gene has CDR1 DFQATT and CDR2 SNEGSKA (reference sequence). The CDR3 spans 14 residues. The CDR3 is CSALAGENYNEQFF. The CDR3 DNA follows: TGCAGTGCACTAGCGGGGGAAAACTACAATGAGCAGTTCTTC.

The rearrangement uses TRBV4-1 and TRBJ1-1; D not resolved. V lost 4 bases, J lost 5 bases, and 14 bases lay in between. This CDR3 contains 14 residues. Germline values: CDR1 MGHRA, CDR2 YSYEKL. The CDR3 spells CASSLSRVRTEAFF. The DNA for the CDR3 is TGCGCCAGCAGCCTTTCCCGGGTGCGGACTGAAGCTTTCTTT.

The chain couples TRBV7-9 to TRBJ2-7; no definite D call. Trimming stripped 5 bases from V and 4 bases from J, with 9 bases between. This CDR3 comprises 12 residues. Germline V CDR1 and CDR2: SEHNR, FQNEAQ (reference sequence). The chain's CDR3 is CASSRSGYEQYF. The CDR3 nucleotides read TGTGCCAGCAGCCGGAGTGGGTACGAGCAGTACTTC.

The chain carries TRBV7-2 and TRBJ1-2; D is perhaps TRBD1 (5 bases). The CDR3 sequence is 14 residues long. Trimming pared 6 bases from V and 0 bases from J, leaving 11 bases between. CDR1 and CDR2 (germline): SGHTA, FQGNSA. DNA of the CDR3: TGTGCCAGCAGGGCCGGGGGGGCTAACTATGGCTACACCTTC. Residues: CASRAGGANYGYTF. The full variable domain, its missing parts supplied by reference TRBV7-2 and TRBJ1-2, is GAGVSQSPSNKVTEKGKDVELRCDPISGHTALYWYRQSLGQGLEFLIYFQGNSAPDKSGLPSDRFSAERTGGSVSTLTIQRTQQEDSAVYLCASRAGGANYGYTFGSGTRLTVV.

This clonotype was detected only once. This chain connects TRBV7-2 to TRBJ2-5; unclear D gene. Trimming cost V 5 bases and J 5 bases, with 15 bases left between them. The CDR3 runs to 14 residues. Germline V gene sequence: CDR1 SGHTA, CDR2 FQGNSA. CDR3 loop: CASSALGGGETQYF. For the CDR3, the DNA is TGTGCCAGCAGCGCCCTGGGCGGTGGGGAGACCCAGTACTTC.

The chain employs TRBV6-1 and TRBJ1-5; D unresolved. CDR3 size: 16 residues. With 0 bases removed from V and 1 base from J, the gap between germline ends came to 10 bases. The germline gives CDR1 MNHNS, CDR2 SASEGT. CDR3 sequence reads: CASSEASGYSNQPQHF. DNA of the CDR3: TGTGCCAGCAGTGAAGCCTCCGGGTACAGCAATCAGCCCCAGCATTTT.

J is TRBJ2-2 and V is TRBV7-2, with 8 bases fitting TRBD2. This CDR3 region has 15 residues. V trimming: 5 bases; J trimming: 5 bases; junction bases outside the gene matches: 7. Germline lookup yields CDR1 SGHTA and CDR2 FQGNSA. DNA of the CDR3: TGTGCCAGCAGCCTGTACGGGGGGGATACCGGGGAGCTGTTTTTT. Protein product: CASSLYGGDTGELFF.

This clonotype was counted a few times. The chain combines TRBV7-2 with TRBJ2-3, with D perhaps matching TRBD1 (5 bases). V was trimmed by 2 bases and J by 2 bases, leaving 8 bases between them. CDR3 length: 14 residues. Germline-derived CDR1 and CDR2 are SGHTA and FQGNSA. CDR3 DNA sequence: TGTGCCAGCAGCTTAACAGGACCCACAGATACGCAGTATTTT. It specifies CASSLTGPTDTQYF. The entire variable domain, with the rest obtained from reference TRBV7-2 and TRBJ2-3, is as follows: GAGVSQSPSNKVTEKGKDVELRCDPISGHTALYWYRQSLGQGLEFLIYFQGNSAPDKSGLPSDRFSAERTGGSVSTLTIQRTQQEDSAVYLCASSLTGPTDTQYFGPGTRLTVL.

The rearrangement links TRBV18 to TRBJ2-7; the match to TRBD1 covers 7 bases. The germline V gene encodes CDR1 KGHSH and CDR2 LQKENI. The CDR3 runs to 13 residues. The ends lost 3 bases at V and 7 bases at J; junction bases unmatched: 6. Written as DNA, the CDR3 is TGTGCCAGCTCACCCGACAGGGTACGGGAGCAGTACTTC. Translating gives CASSPDRVREQYF.

In its sample, this clonotype was seen a few times. V usage is TRBV7-2 and J usage is TRBJ2-6; 10 bases are shared with TRBD2. Looked up from germline, CDR1 is SGHTA and CDR2 is FQGNSA. The CDR3 has 18 residues. Trimming removed 5 bases from V and 3 bases from J; junction bases left unmatched: 10. DNA of the CDR3: TGTGCCAGCAGCCCCCAGCGGGAGGGCCCCTATGGGGCCAACGTCCTGACTTTC. The encoded protein is CASSPQREGPYGANVLTF.

The rearrangement uses TRBV7-8 and TRBJ2-1; 9 bases are a match to TRBD2. Germline CDR1 and CDR2: SGHVS and FQNEAQ. The CDR3 runs 16 residues. The trim removed 7 bases at V and 7 bases at J, leaving 14 bases unmatched. The CDR3 DNA reads as TGTGCCAGCATTCTGGGGGCGGGACTAGCTCAGAATGAGCAGTTCTTC. Its translation: CASILGAGLAQNEQFF.

This chain links TRBV6-2 or TRBV6-3 with TRBJ2-1; TRBD2 matches at 7 bases. Germline V gene data show CDR1 as MNHEY and CDR2 as SVGEGT. CDR3 length equals 16 residues. Losses at the gene ends were 0 bases for V and 5 bases for J; bases not matched to a gene: 7. The CDR3 region is CASSYSVAGEDNEQFF. DNA of the CDR3: TGTGCCAGCAGTTACTCGGTGGCGGGAGAGGACAATGAGCAGTTCTTC.

This clonotype was found a few times. This chain joins TRBV5-4 and TRBJ1-1; 7 bases fit TRBD1. Trimming at V came to 0 bases and at J to 6 bases, leaving 8 bases not matched to a gene. CDR3 length: 15 amino acids. Germline CDR1 is SGHNT and CDR2 is YYREEE (reference sequence). The CDR3 here is CASSLGETGWAEAFF. In nucleotides, the CDR3 is TGTGCCAGCAGCTTGGGAGAGACAGGGTGGGCTGAAGCTTTCTTT.

Many counts were recorded for this clonotype. This rearrangement joins TRBV12-3 or TRBV12-4 to TRBJ1-2, with a weak D call TRBD1 (5 bases). Trimming removed 4 bases from V and 8 bases from J, with 14 bases in between. The CDR3 sequence is 13 residues long. In DNA form, the CDR3 reads TGTGCCAGCAGTTGGGACCCTAGGAGAGGCTACACCTTC. Amino acids: CASSWDPRRGYTF.

This chain joins TRBV6-1 and TRBJ2-1; D gene ambiguous. Per germline, CDR1 MNHNS and CDR2 SASEGT. V lost 2 bases to trimming and J lost 2 bases, with 10 bases between them. The CDR3 sequence is 15 residues long. CDR3 in DNA: TGTGCCAGCAGTGAATTCAGTAATCCCTACAATGAGCAGTTCTTC. It specifies CASSEFSNPYNEQFF.

V and J are TRBV7-6 and TRBJ2-2; TRBD2 matches at 8 bases. Germline V lookup: CDR1 SGHVS, CDR2 FNYEAQ. The V gene end was trimmed by 5 bases and the J gene end by 7 bases; junction bases not matched to a gene: 6. There are 14 residues in the CDR3. The CDR3 coding sequence is TGTGCCAGCAGCGTCGGGACTAGTGGCGGGGAGCTGTTTTTT. Amino acid sequence: CASSVGTSGGELFF.